This paragraph covers one T cell receptor (beta chain) sequence. The sample comes from a study of blood T cell repertoires in COVID-19. Study processing details: For nucleated cells, counts were estimated from reference gene primer amplification. Clones were sequenced by immunoSEQ multiplex PCR, and TCRdb holds only the in-frame ones, with some missing. V and J calls and clone size are given by that table; D and trimming were obtained from the DNA. The sample includes some 78,000 clones, around 90% of them seen just once. V trimming: 6 bases; J trimming: 0 bases; junction bases outside the gene matches: 6. This CDR3 comprises 15 residues. In germline, CDR1 is WSHSY, CDR2 SAAADI.

The sequenced material came from peripheral blood. The sequence was collected from a woman of 80 years or more with active or convalescent COVID-19. This rearrangement joins TRBV10-2 to TRBJ2-7, with 9 positions matching TRBD2. CDR3 coding DNA: TGCGCCAGCAGGCTACTAGCGGGTTTCTCCTACGAGCAGTACTTC. This translates into CASRLLAGFSYEQYF.